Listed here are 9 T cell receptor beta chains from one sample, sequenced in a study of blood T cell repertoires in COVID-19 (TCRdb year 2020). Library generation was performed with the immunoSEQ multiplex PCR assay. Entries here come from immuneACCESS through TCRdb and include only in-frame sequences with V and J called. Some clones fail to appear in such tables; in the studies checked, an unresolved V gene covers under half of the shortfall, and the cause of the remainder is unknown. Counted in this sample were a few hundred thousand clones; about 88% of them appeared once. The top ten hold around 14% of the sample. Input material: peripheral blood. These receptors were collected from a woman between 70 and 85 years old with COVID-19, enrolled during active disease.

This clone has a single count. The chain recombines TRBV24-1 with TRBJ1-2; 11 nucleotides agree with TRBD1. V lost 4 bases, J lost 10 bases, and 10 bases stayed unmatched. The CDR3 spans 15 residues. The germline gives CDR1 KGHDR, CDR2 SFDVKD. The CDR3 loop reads CATSDPGQGVMNYTF. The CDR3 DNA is TGTGCCACCAGTGACCCGGGACAGGGGGTGATGAACTACACCTTC.

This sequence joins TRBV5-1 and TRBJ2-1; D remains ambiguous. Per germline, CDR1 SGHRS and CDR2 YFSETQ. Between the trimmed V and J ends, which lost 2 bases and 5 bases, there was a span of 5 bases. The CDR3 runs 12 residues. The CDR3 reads CASSFLDNEQFF. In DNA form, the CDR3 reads TGCGCCAGCAGCTTTTTAGACAATGAGCAGTTCTTC.

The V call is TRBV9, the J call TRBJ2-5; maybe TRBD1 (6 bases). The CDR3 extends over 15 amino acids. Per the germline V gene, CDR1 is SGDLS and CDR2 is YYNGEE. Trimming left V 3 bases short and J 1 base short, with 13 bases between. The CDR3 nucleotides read TGTGCCAGCAGCGGAACAGGGCCACCCCAAGAGACCCAGTACTTC. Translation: CASSGTGPPQETQYF.

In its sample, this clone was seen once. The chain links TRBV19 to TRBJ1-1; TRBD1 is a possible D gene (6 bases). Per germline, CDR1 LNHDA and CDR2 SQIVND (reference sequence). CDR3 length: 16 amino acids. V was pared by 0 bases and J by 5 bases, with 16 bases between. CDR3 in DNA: TGTGCCAGTAGTATAGATTGGGGACACCAGGATACTGAAGCTTTCTTT. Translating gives CASSIDWGHQDTEAFF.

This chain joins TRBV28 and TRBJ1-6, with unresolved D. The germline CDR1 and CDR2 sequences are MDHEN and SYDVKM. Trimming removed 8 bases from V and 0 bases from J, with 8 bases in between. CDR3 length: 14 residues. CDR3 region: CASHIGSYNSPLHF. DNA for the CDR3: TGTGCCAGCCACATTGGCTCCTATAATTCACCCCTCCACTTT.

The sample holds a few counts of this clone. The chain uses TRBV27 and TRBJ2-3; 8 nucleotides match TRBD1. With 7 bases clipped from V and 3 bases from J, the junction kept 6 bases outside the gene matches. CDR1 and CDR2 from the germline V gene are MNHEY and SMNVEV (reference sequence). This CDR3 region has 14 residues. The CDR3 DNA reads TGTGCCAGCACAACAGGGACAGGAACAGATACGCAGTATTTT. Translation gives CASTTGTGTDTQYF.

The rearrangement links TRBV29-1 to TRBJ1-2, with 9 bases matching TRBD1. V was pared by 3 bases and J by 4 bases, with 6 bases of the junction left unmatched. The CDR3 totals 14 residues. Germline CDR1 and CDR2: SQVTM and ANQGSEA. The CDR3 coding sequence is TGCAGCGTTGAGGGACAGGGAAGCTCCTATGGCTACACCTTC. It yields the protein CSVEGQGSSYGYTF.

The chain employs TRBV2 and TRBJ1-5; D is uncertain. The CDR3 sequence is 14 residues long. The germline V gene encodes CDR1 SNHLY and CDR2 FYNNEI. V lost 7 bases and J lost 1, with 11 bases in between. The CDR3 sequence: CASTGIWSNQPQHF. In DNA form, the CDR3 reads TGTGCCAGCACGGGGATATGGAGCAATCAGCCCCAGCATTTT.

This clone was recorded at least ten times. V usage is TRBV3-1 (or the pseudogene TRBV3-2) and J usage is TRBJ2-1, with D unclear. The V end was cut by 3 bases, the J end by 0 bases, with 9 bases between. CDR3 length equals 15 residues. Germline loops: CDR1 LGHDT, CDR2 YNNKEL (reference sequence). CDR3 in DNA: TGTGCCAGCAGCCAGGCGACTGTCTCCTACAATGAGCAGTTCTTC. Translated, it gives CASSQATVSYNEQFF.